In this sample, the clone carrying this TCR beta chain turned up once. Antigen: not known. The CDR3 has 16 amino acids. The ends were cut back, 1 base at V and 4 bases at J, with 16 bases in the middle. Per germline, CDR1 SGHTA and CDR2 FQGNSA. TCRdb keeps only in-frame clones here, not all; method: immunoSEQ multiplex PCR. The table shows about 94,000 clones, with 87% occurring only once. This specimen belongs to a study of OX40 agonist ivuxolimab in advanced cancers. Study results and limitations: The 0.1-3.0 mg/kg partial responders had among the lowest clonal expansion.

The sequences come from CD4+ or CD8+ T cells sorted from blood, collected in a trial of the OX40 agonist ivuxolimab. V gene TRBV7-2 combines with J gene TRBJ1-1; perhaps TRBD1 as D (5 bases). The origin of this receptor is an adult with an advanced solid tumor such as melanoma, head and neck, liver or kidney cancer. The CDR3 loop is CASSLGNVGGRTEAFF. The CDR3 region has the DNA TGTGCCAGCAGCTTAGGTAATGTTGGGGGTCGCACTGAAGCTTTCTTT.